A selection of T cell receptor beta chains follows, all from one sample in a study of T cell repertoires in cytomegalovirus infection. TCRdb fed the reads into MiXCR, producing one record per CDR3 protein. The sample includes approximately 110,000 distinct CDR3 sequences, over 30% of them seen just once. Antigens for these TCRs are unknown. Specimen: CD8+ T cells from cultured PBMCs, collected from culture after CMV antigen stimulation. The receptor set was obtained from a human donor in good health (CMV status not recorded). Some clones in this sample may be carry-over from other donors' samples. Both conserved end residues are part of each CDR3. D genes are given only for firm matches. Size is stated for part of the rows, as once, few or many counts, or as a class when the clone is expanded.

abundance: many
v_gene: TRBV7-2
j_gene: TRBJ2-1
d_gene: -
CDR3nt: TGTGCCAGCAGCCAGACCCAGGGTCACAATGAGCAGTTCTTC
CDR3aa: CASSQTQGHNEQFF

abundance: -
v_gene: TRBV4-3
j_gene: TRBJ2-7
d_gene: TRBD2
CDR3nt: TGCGCCAGCAGCCAAGATAGGACTAGCGGGGGACTTACCTACGAGCAGTACTTC
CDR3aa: CASSQDRTSGGLTYEQYF

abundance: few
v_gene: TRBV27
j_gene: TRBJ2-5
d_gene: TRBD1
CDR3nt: TGTGCCAGCAGTGGGGGACAGGGGATTGGGGAGACCCAGTACTTC
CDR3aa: CASSGGQGIGETQYF

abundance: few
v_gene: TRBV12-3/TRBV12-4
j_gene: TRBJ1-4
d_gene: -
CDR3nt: TGTGCCAGCAGTTTAGCGCGGTCAGTCGATAATGAAAAACTGTTTTTT
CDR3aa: CASSLARSVDNEKLFF

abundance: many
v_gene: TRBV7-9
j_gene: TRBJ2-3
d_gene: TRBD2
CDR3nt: TGTGCCAGCAAAAATAGCGGGGGGGGGTCGGATACGCAGTATTTT
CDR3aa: CASKNSGGGSDTQYF

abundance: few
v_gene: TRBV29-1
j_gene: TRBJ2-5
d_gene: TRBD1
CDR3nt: TGCAGCGTTGAAAGCCCTCAGGGGGCTGAGGAAGAGACCCAGTACTTC
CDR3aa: CSVESPQGAEEETQYF

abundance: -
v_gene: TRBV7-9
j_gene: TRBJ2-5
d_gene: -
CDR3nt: TGTGCCAGCAGCTTATTCGTCGGGGGCTACTCGGATGGGGAGACCCAGTACTTC
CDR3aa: CASSLFVGGYSDGETQYF

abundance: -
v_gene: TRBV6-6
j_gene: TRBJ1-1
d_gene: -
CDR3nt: TGTGCCAGTAGGGACGGGACGCTGAACACTGAAGCTTTCTTT
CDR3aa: CASRDGTLNTEAFF

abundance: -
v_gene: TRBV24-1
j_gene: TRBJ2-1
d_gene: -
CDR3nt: TGTGCCACCAGTGGAGTCGACACAGACAATGAGCAGTTCTTC
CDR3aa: CATSGVDTDNEQFF

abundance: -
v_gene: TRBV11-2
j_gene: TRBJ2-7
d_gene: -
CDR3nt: TGTGCCAGCAGCTCAATCTCGGCTAACGGGTACTACGAGCAGTACTTC
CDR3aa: CASSSISANGYYEQYF

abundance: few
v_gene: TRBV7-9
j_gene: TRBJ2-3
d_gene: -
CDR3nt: TGTGCCAGCAGCTTAACACCCACAGATACGCAGTATTTT
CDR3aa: CASSLTPTDTQYF

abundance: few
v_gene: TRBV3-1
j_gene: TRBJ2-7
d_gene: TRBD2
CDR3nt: TGTGCCAGCAGCCTCACGGGGGGGACATCGAGGCAGTACTTC
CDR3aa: CASSLTGGTSRQYF

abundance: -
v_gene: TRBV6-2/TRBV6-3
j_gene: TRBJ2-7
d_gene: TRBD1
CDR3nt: TGTGCCAGCAGTACCCACAGGGGGACCTCCTACGAGCAGTACTTC
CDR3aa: CASSTHRGTSYEQYF

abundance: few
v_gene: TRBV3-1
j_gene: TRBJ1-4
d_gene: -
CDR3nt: TGTGCCAGCAGCTCGACAGTCCTTAATGAAAAACTGTTTTTT
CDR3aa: CASSSTVLNEKLFF

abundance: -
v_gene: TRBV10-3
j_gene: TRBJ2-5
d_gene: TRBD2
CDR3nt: TGTGCCATCAGTGAAGGTAGCGGGGGCCCCCAAGAGACCCAGTACTTC
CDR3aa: CAISEGSGGPQETQYF

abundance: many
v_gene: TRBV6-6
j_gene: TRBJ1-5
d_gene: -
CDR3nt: TGTGCCAGCAGCCCAGGGATCAATCAGCCCCAGCATTTT
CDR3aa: CASSPGINQPQHF

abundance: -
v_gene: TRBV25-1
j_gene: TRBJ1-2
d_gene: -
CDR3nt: TGTGCCAGCAGTGAATCGCACGGTGGGTGGGGCTACACCTTC
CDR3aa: CASSESHGGWGYTF

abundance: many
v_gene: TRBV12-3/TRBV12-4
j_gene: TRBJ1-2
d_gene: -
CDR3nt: TGTGCCAGCAGGCCCGGTAACACCTATGGCTACACCTTC
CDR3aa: CASRPGNTYGYTF

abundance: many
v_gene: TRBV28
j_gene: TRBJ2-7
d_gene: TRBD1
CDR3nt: TGTGCCAGCCGGAGCCAGGGGGTTGTTAGCGAGCAGTACTTC
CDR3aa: CASRSQGVVSEQYF

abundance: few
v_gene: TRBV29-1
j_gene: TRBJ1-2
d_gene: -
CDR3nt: TGCAGCGCCCGGTTTGAGGGGGGAGACTACACCTTC
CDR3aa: CSARFEGGDYTF

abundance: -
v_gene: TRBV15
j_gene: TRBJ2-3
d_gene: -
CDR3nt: TGTGCCACCAGCAGTCTTCGAGACCCGACCCCAGATACGCAGTATTTT
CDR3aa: CATSSLRDPTPDTQYF

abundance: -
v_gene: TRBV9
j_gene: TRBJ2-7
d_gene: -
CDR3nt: TGTGCCAGCAGTGAGGGACTGGCTTACGAGCAGTACTTC
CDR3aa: CASSEGLAYEQYF

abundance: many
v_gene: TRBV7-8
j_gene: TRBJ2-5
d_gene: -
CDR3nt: TGTGCCAGCAGCTTGGAGGGGGGGTCGGCGGAGACCCAGTACTTC
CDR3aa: CASSLEGGSAETQYF

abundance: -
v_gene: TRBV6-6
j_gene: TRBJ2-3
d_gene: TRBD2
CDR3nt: TGTGCCAGCAGCGTGACTAGCGGGAGCACAGATACGCAGTATTTT
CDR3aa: CASSVTSGSTDTQYF

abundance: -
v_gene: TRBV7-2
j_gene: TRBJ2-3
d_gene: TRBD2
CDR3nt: TGTGCCAGCAGCTCCGAAAGGTTTGGCGGGGGGTCCCCGTGGACGCAGTATTTT
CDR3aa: CASSSERFGGGSPWTQYF

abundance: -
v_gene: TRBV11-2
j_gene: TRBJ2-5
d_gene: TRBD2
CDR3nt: TGTGCCAGCAGCTTAAAGTATTGGCTAGCGGGGACAGAAGAGGAGACCCAGTACTTC
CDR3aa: CASSLKYWLAGTEEETQYF

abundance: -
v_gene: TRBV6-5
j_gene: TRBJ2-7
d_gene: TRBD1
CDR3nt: TGTGCCAGCAGTTCCCGCGGACAGGTGAGCTCCTACGAGCAGTACTTC
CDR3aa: CASSSRGQVSSYEQYF

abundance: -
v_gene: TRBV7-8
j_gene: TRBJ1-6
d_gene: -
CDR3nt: TGTGCCAGCAGCCAAGAGAGGTCCTATAATTCACCCCTCCACTTT
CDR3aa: CASSQERSYNSPLHF

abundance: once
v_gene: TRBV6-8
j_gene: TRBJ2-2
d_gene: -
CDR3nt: TGTGCCAGCAGTCAACGGGGACATTTGACCAGGGAGCTGTTTTTT
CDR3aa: CASSQRGHLTRELFF

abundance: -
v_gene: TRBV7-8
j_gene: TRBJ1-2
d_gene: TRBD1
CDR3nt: TGTGCCAGCAGCTTAGAAGGGGGCTGGAGTGGCTACACCTTC
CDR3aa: CASSLEGGWSGYTF

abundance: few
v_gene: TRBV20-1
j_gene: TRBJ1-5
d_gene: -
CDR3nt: TGCAGTGCTAGAGGACAGGGCAATCAGCCCCAGCATTTT
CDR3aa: CSARGQGNQPQHF

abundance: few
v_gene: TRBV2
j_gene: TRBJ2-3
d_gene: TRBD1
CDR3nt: TGTGCCAGCAGTCCCGGGACAGGATTTGTAGCAGATACGCAGTATTTT
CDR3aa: CASSPGTGFVADTQYF

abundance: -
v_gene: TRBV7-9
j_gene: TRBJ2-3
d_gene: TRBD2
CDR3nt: TGTGCCAGCAGCTTAGTCATAGCGGGGGGCACAGATACGCAGTATTTT
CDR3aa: CASSLVIAGGTDTQYF

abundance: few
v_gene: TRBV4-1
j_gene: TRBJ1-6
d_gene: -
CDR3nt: TGTGCCAGCAGCCAAGATCGGGTCCCGAATTCACCCCTCCACTTT
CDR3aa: CASSQDRVPNSPLHF

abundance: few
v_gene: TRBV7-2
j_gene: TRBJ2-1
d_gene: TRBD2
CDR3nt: TGTGCCAGCAGCTTAGGGGGGGGAGCCTTGGACAATGAGCAGTTCTTC
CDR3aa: CASSLGGGALDNEQFF

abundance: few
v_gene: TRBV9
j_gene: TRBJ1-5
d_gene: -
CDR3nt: TGTGCCAGCAGCGTTGGGGGGGGAAATCAGCCCCAGCATTTT
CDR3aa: CASSVGGGNQPQHF

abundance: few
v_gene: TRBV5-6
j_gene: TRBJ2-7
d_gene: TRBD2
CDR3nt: TGTGCCAGCAGCTTGGAAGGCGGGGGGTCCTACGAGCAGTACTTC
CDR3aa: CASSLEGGGSYEQYF

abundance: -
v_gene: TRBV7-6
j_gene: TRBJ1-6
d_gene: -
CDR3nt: TGTGCCAGCAGCTTAGGGGCGGGGAATTCACCCCTCCACTTT
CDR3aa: CASSLGAGNSPLHF

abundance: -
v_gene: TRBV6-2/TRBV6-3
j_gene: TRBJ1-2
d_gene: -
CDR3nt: TGTGCCAGCAGTTACGTGAGCCAAGGAATCTATGGCTACACCTTC
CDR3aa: CASSYVSQGIYGYTF

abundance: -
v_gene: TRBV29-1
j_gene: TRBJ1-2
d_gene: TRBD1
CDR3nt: TGCAGCGTTACAGGGGTCGGCTACACCTTC
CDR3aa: CSVTGVGYTF

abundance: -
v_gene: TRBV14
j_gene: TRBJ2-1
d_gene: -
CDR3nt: TGTGCCAGCAGCCAAGATAGGGCGGGGCTTGGCAATGAGCAGTTCTTC
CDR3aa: CASSQDRAGLGNEQFF

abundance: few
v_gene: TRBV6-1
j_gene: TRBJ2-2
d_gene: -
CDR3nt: TGTGCCAGCAGTGAATACACTCCCGGGGAGCTGTTTTTT
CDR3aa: CASSEYTPGELFF

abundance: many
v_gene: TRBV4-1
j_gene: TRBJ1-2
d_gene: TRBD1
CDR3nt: TGCGCCAGCAGCCAAGGCCACAGGGGGCTCAACTATGGCTACACCTTC
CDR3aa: CASSQGHRGLNYGYTF